This T cell receptor beta chain was recorded in a study of T cell repertoires in urothelial bladder cancer. CDR1 SGHNT and CDR2 YYREEE come from the germline V gene (reference sequence). This CDR3 region has 15 residues. With 2 bases removed from V and 0 bases from J, the gap between germline ends came to 9 bases. Some clones are missing from TCRdb's copy, which holds only in-frame ones; the method was immunoSEQ multiplex PCR. Among around 11,000 clones listed, around two thirds were seen once. Sequenced input: tumor-infiltrating cells from bladder cancer. This clonotype originated in a human donor with a benign inflammatory bladder lesion. The rearrangement links TRBV5-4 to TRBJ2-1, with D hard to call. The CDR3 nucleotides read TGTGCCAGCAGCTTCGGGCAGAGCTCCTACAATGAGCAGTTCTTC. It is translated as CASSFGQSSYNEQFF.